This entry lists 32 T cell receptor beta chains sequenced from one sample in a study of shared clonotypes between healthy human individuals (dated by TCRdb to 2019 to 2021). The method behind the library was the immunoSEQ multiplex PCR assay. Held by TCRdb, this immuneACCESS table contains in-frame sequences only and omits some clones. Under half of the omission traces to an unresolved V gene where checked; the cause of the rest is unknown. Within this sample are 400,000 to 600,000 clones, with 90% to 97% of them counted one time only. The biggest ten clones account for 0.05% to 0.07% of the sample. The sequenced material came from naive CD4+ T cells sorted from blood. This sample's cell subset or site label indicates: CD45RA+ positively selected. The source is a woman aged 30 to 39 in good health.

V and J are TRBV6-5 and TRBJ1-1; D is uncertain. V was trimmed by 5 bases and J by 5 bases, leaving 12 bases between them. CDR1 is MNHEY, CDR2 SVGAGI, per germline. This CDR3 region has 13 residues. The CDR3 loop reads CASSQQVPTEAFF. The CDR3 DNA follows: TGTGCCAGCAGTCAGCAGGTTCCAACTGAAGCTTTCTTT.

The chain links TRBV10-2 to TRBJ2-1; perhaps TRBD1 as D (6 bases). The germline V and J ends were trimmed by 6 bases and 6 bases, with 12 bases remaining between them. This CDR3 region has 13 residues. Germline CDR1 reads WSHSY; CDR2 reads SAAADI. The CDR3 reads CASRPSTGNEQFF. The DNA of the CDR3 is TGCGCCAGCAGGCCGTCGACAGGCAATGAGCAGTTCTTC.

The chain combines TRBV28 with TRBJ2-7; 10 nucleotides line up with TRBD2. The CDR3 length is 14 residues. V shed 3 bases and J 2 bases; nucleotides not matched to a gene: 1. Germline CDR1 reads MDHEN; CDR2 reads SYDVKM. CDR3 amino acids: CASSFLAGAYEQYF. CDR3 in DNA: TGTGCCAGCAGTTTTCTAGCGGGGGCCTACGAGCAGTACTTC.

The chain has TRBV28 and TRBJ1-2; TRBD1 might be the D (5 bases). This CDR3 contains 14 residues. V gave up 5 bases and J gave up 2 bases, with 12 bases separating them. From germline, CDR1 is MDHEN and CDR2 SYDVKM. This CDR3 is CASSLQASNYGYTF. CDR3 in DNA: TGTGCCAGCAGTCTACAGGCGTCAAACTATGGCTACACCTTC.

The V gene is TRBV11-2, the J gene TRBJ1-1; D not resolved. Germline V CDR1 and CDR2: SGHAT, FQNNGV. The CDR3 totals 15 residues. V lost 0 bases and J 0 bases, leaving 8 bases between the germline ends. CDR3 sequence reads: CASSLEHGMNTEAFF. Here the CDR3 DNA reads TGTGCCAGCAGCTTAGAACATGGCATGAACACTGAAGCTTTCTTT.

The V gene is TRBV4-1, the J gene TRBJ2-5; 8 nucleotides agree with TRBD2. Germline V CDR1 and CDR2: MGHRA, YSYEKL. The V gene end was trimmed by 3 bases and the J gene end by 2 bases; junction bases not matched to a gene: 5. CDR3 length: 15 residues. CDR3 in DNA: TGCGCCAGCAGCCACGGGCGGGAGGTTCAAGAGACCCAGTACTTC. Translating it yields CASSHGREVQETQYF.

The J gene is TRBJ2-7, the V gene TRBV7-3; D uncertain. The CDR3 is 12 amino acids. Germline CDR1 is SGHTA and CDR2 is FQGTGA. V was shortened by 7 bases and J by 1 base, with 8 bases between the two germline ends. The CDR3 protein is CASTASSYEQYF. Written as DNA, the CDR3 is TGTGCCAGCACAGCCAGTTCCTACGAGCAGTACTTC.

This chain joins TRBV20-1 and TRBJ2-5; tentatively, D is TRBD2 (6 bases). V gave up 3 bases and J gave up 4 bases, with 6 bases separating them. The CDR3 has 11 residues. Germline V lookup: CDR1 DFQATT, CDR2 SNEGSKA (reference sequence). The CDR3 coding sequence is TGCAGTGCTAGCGGGAGAGAGACCCAGTACTTC. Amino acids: CSASGRETQYF.

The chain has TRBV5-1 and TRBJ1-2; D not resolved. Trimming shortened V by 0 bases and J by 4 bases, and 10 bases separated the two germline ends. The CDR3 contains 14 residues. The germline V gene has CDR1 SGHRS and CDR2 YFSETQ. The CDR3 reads CASSLEQLTYGYTF. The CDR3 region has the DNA TGCGCCAGCAGCTTGGAACAGTTGACCTATGGCTACACCTTC.

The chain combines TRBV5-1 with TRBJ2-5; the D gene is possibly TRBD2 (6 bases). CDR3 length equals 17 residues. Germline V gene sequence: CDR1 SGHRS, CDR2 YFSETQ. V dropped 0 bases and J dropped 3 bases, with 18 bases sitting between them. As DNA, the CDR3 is TGCGCCAGCAGCTTGGCCGGTAAAACGGGAGCGGAAGAGACCCAGTACTTC. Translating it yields CASSLAGKTGAEETQYF.

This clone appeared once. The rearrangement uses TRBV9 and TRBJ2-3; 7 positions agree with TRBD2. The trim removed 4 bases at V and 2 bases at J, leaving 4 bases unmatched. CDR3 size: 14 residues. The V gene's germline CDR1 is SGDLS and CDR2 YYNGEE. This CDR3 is CASSTSESTDTQYF. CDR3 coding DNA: TGTGCCAGCAGCACTAGCGAATCCACAGATACGCAGTATTTT.

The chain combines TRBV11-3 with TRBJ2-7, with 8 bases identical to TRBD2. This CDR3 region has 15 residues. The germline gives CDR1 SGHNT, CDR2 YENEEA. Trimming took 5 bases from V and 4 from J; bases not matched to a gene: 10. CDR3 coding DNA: TGTGCCAGCAGCCCGGGGACTAGTGGGGTTTACGAGCAGTACTTC. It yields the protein CASSPGTSGVYEQYF.

CDR3 in DNA: TGCGCCAGCAGCCCAAGGGGGGAGGCTGAAGCTTTCTTT. Translated, it gives CASSPRGEAEAFF. This sequence joins TRBV4-1 and TRBJ1-1; possible D gene TRBD1, 6 bases. Germline-derived CDR1 and CDR2 are MGHRA and YSYEKL. This CDR3 is built from 13 residues. Trimming took off 4 bases at V and 6 bases at J, with 12 bases between the two ends.

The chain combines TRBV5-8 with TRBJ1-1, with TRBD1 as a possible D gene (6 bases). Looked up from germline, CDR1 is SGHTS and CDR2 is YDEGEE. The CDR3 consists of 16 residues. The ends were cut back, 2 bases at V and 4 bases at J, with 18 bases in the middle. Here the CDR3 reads CASSFATQGGTTEAFF. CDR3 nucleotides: TGTGCCAGCAGCTTTGCCACCCAAGGGGGGACCACTGAAGCTTTCTTT.

DNA for the CDR3: TGCAGCGTTGTTAGCAACACTGAAGCTTTCTTT. Amino acids: CSVVSNTEAFF. The chain links TRBV29-1 to TRBJ1-1; the D is unclear. The CDR3 has 11 residues. Germline-derived CDR1 and CDR2 are SQVTM and ANQGSEA. Between the trimmed V and J ends, which lost 4 bases and 2 bases, there was a span of 5 bases.

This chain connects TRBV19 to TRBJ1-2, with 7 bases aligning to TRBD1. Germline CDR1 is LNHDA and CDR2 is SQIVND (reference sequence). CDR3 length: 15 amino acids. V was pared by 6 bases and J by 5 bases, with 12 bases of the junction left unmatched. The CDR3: CASRKGTAGNYGYTF. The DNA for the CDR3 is TGTGCCAGTAGGAAAGGGACAGCGGGAAATTATGGCTACACCTTC.

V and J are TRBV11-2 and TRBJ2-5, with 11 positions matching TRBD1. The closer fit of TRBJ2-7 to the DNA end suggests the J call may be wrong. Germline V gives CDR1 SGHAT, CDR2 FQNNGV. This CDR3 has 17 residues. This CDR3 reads CASSLGIPGQGAHEQYF. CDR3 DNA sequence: TGTGCCAGCAGCTTAGGCATCCCCGGACAGGGGGCCCACGAGCAGTACTTC.

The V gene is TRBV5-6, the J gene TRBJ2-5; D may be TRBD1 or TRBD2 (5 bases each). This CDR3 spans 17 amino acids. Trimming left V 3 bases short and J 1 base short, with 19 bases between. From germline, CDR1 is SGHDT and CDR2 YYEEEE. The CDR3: CASSSWAQGALQETQYF. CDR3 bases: TGTGCCAGCAGCTCCTGGGCCCAGGGAGCCCTCCAAGAGACCCAGTACTTC.

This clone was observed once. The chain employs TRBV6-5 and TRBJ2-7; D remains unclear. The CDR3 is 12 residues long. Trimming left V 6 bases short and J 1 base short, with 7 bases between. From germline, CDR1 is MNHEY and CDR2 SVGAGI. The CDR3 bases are TGTGCCAGCAGGCAGGCGTCCTACGAGCAGTACTTC. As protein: CASRQASYEQYF.

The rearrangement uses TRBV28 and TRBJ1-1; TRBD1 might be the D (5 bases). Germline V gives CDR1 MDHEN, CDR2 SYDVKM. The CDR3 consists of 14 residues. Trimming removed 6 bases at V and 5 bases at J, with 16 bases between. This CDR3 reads CASRTGEGWTEAFF. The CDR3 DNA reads TGTGCCAGCAGAACGGGGGAGGGTTGGACTGAAGCTTTCTTT.

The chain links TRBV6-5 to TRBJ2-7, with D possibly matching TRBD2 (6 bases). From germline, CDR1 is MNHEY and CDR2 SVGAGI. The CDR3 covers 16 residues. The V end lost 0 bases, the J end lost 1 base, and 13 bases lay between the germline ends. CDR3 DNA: TGTGCCAGCAGTTACTCTGTGGGAGGCGGTTCCTACGAGCAGTACTTC. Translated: CASSYSVGGGSYEQYF.

In DNA, the CDR3 is TGTGCCAGCAGCCTGGGACTAGCGGGCTTAGATACGCAGTATTTT. Translation: CASSLGLAGLDTQYF. The chain couples TRBV5-4 to TRBJ2-3; TRBD2 matches 12 bases. The germline CDR1 and CDR2 sequences are SGHNT and YYREEE (reference sequence). This CDR3 has 15 amino acids. Trimming at V came to 4 bases and at J to 5 bases, leaving 5 bases not matched to a gene.

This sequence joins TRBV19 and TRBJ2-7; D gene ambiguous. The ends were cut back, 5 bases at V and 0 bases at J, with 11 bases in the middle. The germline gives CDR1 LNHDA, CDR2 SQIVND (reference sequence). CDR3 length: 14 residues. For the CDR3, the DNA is TGTGCCAGTAGTTTGGCGCGGAGCTCCTACGAGCAGTACTTC. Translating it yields CASSLARSSYEQYF.

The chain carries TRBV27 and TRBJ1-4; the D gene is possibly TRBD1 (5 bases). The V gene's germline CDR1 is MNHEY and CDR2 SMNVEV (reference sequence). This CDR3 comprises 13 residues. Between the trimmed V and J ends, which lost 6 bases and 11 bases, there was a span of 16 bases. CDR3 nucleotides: TGTGCCAGCAGAATCACTCACCGGGGGAAACTGTTTTTT. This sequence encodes CASRITHRGKLFF.

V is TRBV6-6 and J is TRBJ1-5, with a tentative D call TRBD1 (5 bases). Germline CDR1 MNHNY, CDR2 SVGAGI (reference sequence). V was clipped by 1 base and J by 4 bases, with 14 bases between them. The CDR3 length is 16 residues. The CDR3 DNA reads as TGTGCCAGCAGTTACTATTCGGGCAGGGCGAATCAGCCCCAGCATTTT. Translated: CASSYYSGRANQPQHF.

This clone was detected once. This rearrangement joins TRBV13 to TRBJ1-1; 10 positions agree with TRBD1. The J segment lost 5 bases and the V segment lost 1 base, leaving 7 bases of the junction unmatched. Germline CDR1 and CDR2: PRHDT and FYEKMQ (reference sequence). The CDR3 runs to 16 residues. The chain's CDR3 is CASSLVLGTGVTEAFF. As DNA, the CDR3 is TGTGCCAGCAGCTTAGTCCTCGGGACAGGGGTTACTGAAGCTTTCTTT.

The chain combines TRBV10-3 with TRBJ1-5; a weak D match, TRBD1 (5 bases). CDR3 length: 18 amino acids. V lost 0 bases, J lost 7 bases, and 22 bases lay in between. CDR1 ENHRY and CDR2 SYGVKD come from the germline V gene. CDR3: CAISESSGRQAGLQPQHF. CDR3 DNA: TGTGCCATCAGTGAGTCGTCCGGGCGTCAGGCAGGGCTACAGCCCCAGCATTTT.

The CDR3 sequence: CAISDLQRDKYNEQFF. The CDR3 DNA reads TGTGCCATCAGTGACCTTCAGCGGGATAAGTACAATGAGCAGTTCTTC. V is TRBV10-3 and J is TRBJ2-1, with 7 bases identical to TRBD2. Germline values: CDR1 ENHRY, CDR2 SYGVKD. This CDR3 is built from 16 residues. V lost 3 bases to trimming and J lost 4 bases; unmatched junction nucleotides: 9.

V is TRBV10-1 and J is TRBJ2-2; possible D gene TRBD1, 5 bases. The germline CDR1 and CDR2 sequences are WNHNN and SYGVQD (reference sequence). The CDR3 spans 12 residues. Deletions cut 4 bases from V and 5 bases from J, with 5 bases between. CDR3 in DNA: TGCGCCAGCAGTGGGACAACCGGGGAGCTGTTTTTT. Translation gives CASSGTTGELFF.

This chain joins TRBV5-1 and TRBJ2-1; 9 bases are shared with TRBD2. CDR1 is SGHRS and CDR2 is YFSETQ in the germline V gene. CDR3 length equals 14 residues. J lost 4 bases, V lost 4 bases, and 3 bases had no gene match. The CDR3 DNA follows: TGCGCCAGCAGCGCTAGCGGGGATTACAATGAGCAGTTCTTC. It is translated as CASSASGDYNEQFF.

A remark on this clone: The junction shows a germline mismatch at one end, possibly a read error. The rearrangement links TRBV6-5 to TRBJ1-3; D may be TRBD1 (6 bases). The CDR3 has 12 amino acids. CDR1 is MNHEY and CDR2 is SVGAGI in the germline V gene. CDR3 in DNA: TGCGGTACAGGGTTCGCTGGAAACACCATATATTTT. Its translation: CGTGFAGNTIYF.

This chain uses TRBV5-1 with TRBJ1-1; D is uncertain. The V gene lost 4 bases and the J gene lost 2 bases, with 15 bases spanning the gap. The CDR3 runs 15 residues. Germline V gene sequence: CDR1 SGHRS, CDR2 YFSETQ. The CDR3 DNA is TGCGCCAGCAGCAACGAACGGCCAAGAAACACTGAAGCTTTCTTT. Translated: CASSNERPRNTEAFF.